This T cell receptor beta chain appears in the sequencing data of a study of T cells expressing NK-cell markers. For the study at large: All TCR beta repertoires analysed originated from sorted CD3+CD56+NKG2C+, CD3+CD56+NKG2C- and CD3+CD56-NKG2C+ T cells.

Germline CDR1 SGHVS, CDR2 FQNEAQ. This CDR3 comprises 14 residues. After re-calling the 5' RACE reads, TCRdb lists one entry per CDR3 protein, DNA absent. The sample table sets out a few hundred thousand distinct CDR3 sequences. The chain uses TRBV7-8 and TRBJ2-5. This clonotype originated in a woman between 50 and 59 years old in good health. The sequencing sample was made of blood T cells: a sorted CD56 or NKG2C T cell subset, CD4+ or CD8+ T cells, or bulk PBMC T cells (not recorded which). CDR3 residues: CASSLRTVKETQYF.